These 29 T cell receptor beta chains came from one sample sequenced in a study of blood T cell repertoires in COVID-19. Assay: immunoSEQ multiplex PCR; the TCRdb copy retains only in-frame clones and omits some. This table holds roughly 70,000 clones, around four fifths found once. What was sequenced was peripheral blood. These TCRs come from a human donor in a cohort sampled during active COVID-19.

The chain couples TRBV4-2 to TRBJ2-7; D is possibly TRBD2 (5 bases). The germline gives CDR1 LGHNA, CDR2 YNFKEQ. The CDR3 covers 16 residues. V shed 5 bases and J shed 7 bases, with 24 bases lying between them. CDR3 sequence (DNA): TGTGCCAGCAGCGCAACTCTTGGGTCGGGGTCTAGTGAGCAGTACTTC. Protein product: CASSATLGSGSSEQYF.

V usage is TRBV19 and J usage is TRBJ2-1; 9 bases map to TRBD1. V trimming: 2 bases; J trimming: 5 bases; junction bases outside the gene matches: 4. This CDR3 is 15 amino acids long. The V gene's germline CDR1 is LNHDA and CDR2 SQIVND (reference sequence). DNA for the CDR3: TGTGCCAGTAGTATAAGGGACAGGGAGAACAATGAGCAGTTCTTC. Translated: CASSIRDRENNEQFF.

The V call is TRBV5-6, the J call TRBJ1-1; D call uncertain. Trimming left V 2 bases short and J 11 bases short, with 19 bases between. Germline lookup yields CDR1 SGHDT and CDR2 YYEEEE. The CDR3 contains 14 residues. The CDR3 coding sequence is TGTGCCAGCAGCTTCCGAGAGAGGAACGAAGTGGCTTTCTTT. Translating it yields CASSFRERNEVAFF.

The chain uses TRBV6-2 or TRBV6-3 and TRBJ2-5, with TRBD2 matching 16 bases. Germline assignment: CDR1 MNHEY and CDR2 SVGEGT. The V segment lost 6 bases and the J segment 5 bases; nucleotides outside the gene matches: 6. The CDR3 consists of 16 residues. In DNA, the CDR3 is TGTGCCAGCAGCGGGACTAGCGGGAGGGCCGGGGAGACCCAGTACTTC. Protein sequence: CASSGTSGRAGETQYF.

This chain links TRBV5-6 with TRBJ2-7; weak D call: TRBD2 (5 bases). V lost 1 base, J lost 0 bases, and 14 bases lay in between. CDR1 SGHDT and CDR2 YYEEEE come from the germline V gene. CDR3 size: 16 residues. Written as DNA, the CDR3 is TGTGCCAGCAGCTTGAGCGGACGGGTAAACTCCTACGAGCAGTACTTC. This translates into CASSLSGRVNSYEQYF.

Written as DNA, the CDR3 is TGTGCCAGCAGCGCCCACAGGGGTCTCGAGGGCACTGAAGCTTTCTTT. As protein: CASSAHRGLEGTEAFF. The J gene is TRBJ1-1, the V gene TRBV9; TRBD1 agrees at 7 bases. The CDR3 runs to 16 residues. Trimming at V came to 3 bases and at J to 4 bases, leaving 12 bases not matched to a gene. The germline CDR1 and CDR2 sequences are SGDLS and YYNGEE.

The J gene is TRBJ1-6, the V gene TRBV4-2, with a weak D call TRBD1 (6 bases). The CDR3 consists of 14 residues. The V and J ends lost 7 bases and 2 bases respectively, with 9 bases between them. CDR1 and CDR2 (germline): LGHNA, YNFKEQ. CDR3 sequence reads: CASTQGAYNSPLHF. The CDR3 region has the DNA TGTGCCAGCACACAGGGCGCCTATAATTCACCCCTCCACTTT.

This clone was found a few times. This chain connects TRBV7-9 to TRBJ1-3; maybe TRBD1 (6 bases). CDR1 is SEHNR and CDR2 is FQNEAQ in the germline V gene (reference sequence). The CDR3 sequence is 15 residues long. V was clipped by 0 bases and J by 8 bases, with 14 bases between them. CDR3 amino acids: CASSLALTGSDTIYF. CDR3 nucleotides: TGTGCCAGCAGCTTAGCCCTGACAGGCTCGGACACCATATATTTT.

The rearrangement joins TRBV5-1 to TRBJ2-5; a possible D gene is TRBD2 (6 bases). This CDR3 spans 13 amino acids. Trimming stripped 1 base from V and 5 bases from J, with 9 bases between. In germline, CDR1 is SGHRS, CDR2 YFSETQ. The CDR3 coding sequence is TGCGCCAGCAGCTTGCTAGCGTCGGAGACCCAGTACTTC. Translating gives CASSLLASETQYF.

The rearrangement uses TRBV19 and TRBJ2-1; possible D gene TRBD1, 6 bases. CDR3 length equals 14 residues. V lost 6 bases and J 10 bases, leaving 19 bases between the germline ends. From germline, CDR1 is LNHDA and CDR2 SQIVND (reference sequence). This CDR3 is CASSYTRTAREQFF. CDR3 in DNA: TGTGCCAGTAGCTACACCCGGACAGCTCGCGAGCAGTTCTTC.

The chain links TRBV3-1 (or the pseudogene TRBV3-2) to TRBJ2-1, with D perhaps matching TRBD2 (5 bases). V was clipped by 6 bases and J by 5 bases, with 14 bases between them. Germline V gives CDR1 LGHDT, CDR2 YNNKEL (reference sequence). This CDR3 is 14 amino acids long. Here the CDR3 reads CASSHKVRDNEQFF. The CDR3 coding sequence is TGTGCCAGCAGTCATAAAGTGCGGGACAATGAGCAGTTCTTC.

Comments on this clone: The sample holds other DNA sequences that translate to the same CDR3. This chain joins TRBV20-1 and TRBJ2-3; no definite D call. In germline, CDR1 is DFQATT, CDR2 SNEGSKA (reference sequence). The germline V and J ends were trimmed by 5 bases and 6 bases, with 9 bases remaining between them. The CDR3 runs to 11 residues. For the CDR3, the DNA is TGCAGTGCTCCCCGAGCGGATACGCAGTATTTT. Its protein product is CSAPRADTQYF.

The chain employs TRBV24-1 and TRBJ1-5, with D unclear. The V and J ends lost 2 bases and 0 bases respectively, with 13 bases between them. Germline assignment: CDR1 KGHDR and CDR2 SFDVKD. The length of the CDR3 is 17 residues. CDR3 DNA sequence: TGTGCCACCAGTGATTCTGGGCGATACAATAGCAATCAGCCCCAGCATTTT. It specifies CATSDSGRYNSNQPQHF.

This chain joins TRBV5-1 and TRBJ2-3, with TRBD2 matching over 11 bases. Unmatched junction bases numbered 5, after V lost 2 bases and J lost 6 bases. Germline V gives CDR1 SGHRS, CDR2 YFSETQ. The CDR3 has 15 amino acids. The CDR3 loop is CASSFGTSGMDTQYF. In DNA, the CDR3 is TGCGCCAGCAGCTTCGGGACTAGCGGCATGGATACGCAGTATTTT.

There are a few counts of this clone. The rearrangement joins TRBV4-1 to TRBJ1-1, with 7 bases matching TRBD1. The CDR3 sequence is 17 residues long. Germline trimming cut 0 bases from V and 0 bases from J; bases unmatched to any gene: 7. Germline CDR1 MGHRA, CDR2 YSYEKL. The chain's CDR3 is CASSQDLGQAMNTEAFF. CDR3 in DNA: TGCGCCAGCAGCCAAGATTTAGGACAGGCCATGAACACTGAAGCTTTCTTT.

V is TRBV7-2 and J is TRBJ2-7, with D perhaps TRBD2 (5 bases). CDR1 SGHTA and CDR2 FQGNSA come from the germline V gene. The ends were cut back, 5 bases at V and 3 bases at J, with 14 bases in the middle. This CDR3 is built from 14 residues. The CDR3 spells CASSPRDRIYEQYF. CDR3 nucleotide sequence: TGTGCCAGCAGCCCCCGGGATCGAATCTACGAGCAGTACTTC.

The chain recombines TRBV7-3 with TRBJ2-3, with 10 bases identical to TRBD2. The CDR3 totals 15 residues. V lost 3 bases, J lost 0 bases, and 0 bases stayed unmatched. Per the germline V gene, CDR1 is SGHTA and CDR2 is FQGTGA. CDR3 coding DNA: TGTGCCAGCAGCTTTAGCGGGAGGAGCACAGATACGCAGTATTTT. It codes for CASSFSGRSTDTQYF.

J is TRBJ2-5 and V is TRBV6-6; TRBD2 matches 14 bases. The CDR3 is made up of 15 amino acids. Germline V CDR1 and CDR2: MNHNY, SVGAGI (reference sequence). The ends lost 7 bases at V and 4 bases at J; junction bases unmatched: 5. The CDR3 bases are TGTGCCAGCAACGGACTAGCGGGAGGATCAGAGACCCAGTACTTC. It is translated as CASNGLAGGSETQYF.

This clone came up a few times. This rearrangement joins TRBV6-5 to TRBJ2-7, with TRBD2 identical over 9 bases. J was trimmed by 5 bases and V by 6 bases; bases with no gene match: 11. This CDR3 has 15 residues. Germline V lookup: CDR1 MNHEY, CDR2 SVGAGI. The CDR3 spells CASSSGLAGVNEQYF. DNA for the CDR3: TGTGCCAGCAGCTCCGGCTTAGCGGGAGTCAACGAGCAGTACTTC.

The rearrangement joins TRBV7-2 to TRBJ1-2, with D possibly matching TRBD1 (6 bases). Per germline, CDR1 SGHTA and CDR2 FQGNSA. V was cut by 2 bases and J by 1 base, with 14 bases left in between. The CDR3 consists of 16 residues. The DNA for the CDR3 is TGTGCCAGCAGCTTATCAGGACAGCCATTTAACTATGGCTACACCTTC. Translated, it gives CASSLSGQPFNYGYTF.

The chain employs TRBV5-4 and TRBJ2-1; D might be TRBD1 (5 bases). Germline-derived CDR1 and CDR2 are SGHNT and YYREEE (reference sequence). This CDR3 comprises 15 residues. Trimming took 0 bases from V and 4 from J, leaving 11 bases between them. CDR3 loop: CASSLAGSGYNEQFF. DNA of the CDR3: TGTGCCAGCAGCTTGGCAGGGTCCGGTTACAATGAGCAGTTCTTC.

This clone came up a few times. The chain couples TRBV5-1 to TRBJ1-1, with D perhaps TRBD1 (6 bases). CDR3 length: 16 residues. The V gene's germline CDR1 is SGHRS and CDR2 YFSETQ. V was clipped by 0 bases and J by 0 bases, with 12 bases between them. CDR3 sequence reads: CASSLGDNNMNTEAFF. Here the CDR3 DNA reads TGCGCCAGCAGCTTGGGGGACAACAACATGAACACTGAAGCTTTCTTT.

This clone appeared once. The chain joins TRBV18 to TRBJ2-3; D remains ambiguous. CDR1 and CDR2 (germline): KGHSH, LQKENI. The CDR3 extends over 15 amino acids. Trimming took off 3 bases at V and 0 bases at J, with 10 bases between the two ends. CDR3 coding DNA: TGTGCCAGCTCACCGAGCGCGATTAGCACAGATACGCAGTATTTT. Translating it yields CASSPSAISTDTQYF. The whole variable domain, filled in from reference TRBV18 and TRBJ2-3, reads NAGVMQNPRHLVRRRGQEARLRCSPMKGHSHVYWYRQLPEEGLKFMVYLQKENIIDESGMPKERFSAEFPKEGPSILRIQQVVRGDSAAYFCASSPSAISTDTQYFGPGTRLTVL.

This clone was detected only once. The CDR3 sequence is CASSVGAGGAYEQYF. The CDR3 region has the DNA TGTGCCAGCAGCGTAGGGGCAGGGGGAGCTTACGAGCAGTACTTC. The chain couples TRBV9 to TRBJ2-7; 7 bases agree with TRBD1. The CDR3 runs 15 residues. With 0 bases clipped from V and 4 bases from J, the junction kept 7 bases outside the gene matches. Germline V CDR1 and CDR2: SGDLS, YYNGEE.

The chain recombines TRBV10-2 with TRBJ2-3; D is possibly TRBD1 (5 bases). This CDR3 is built from 13 residues. V lost 6 bases to trimming and J lost 4 bases, with 11 bases between them. In germline, CDR1 is WSHSY, CDR2 SAAADI. The CDR3 DNA is TGCGCCAGCAGCCTCCAGGGCGCAGATACGCAGTATTTT. It codes for CASSLQGADTQYF.

CDR3 DNA sequence: TGTGCCTGGAGGAAGACCGGGACAGTGTTTGAAAAACTGTTTTTT. Translation: CAWRKTGTVFEKLFF. The chain is built from TRBV30 and TRBJ1-4, with 7 positions matching TRBD1. This CDR3 spans 15 amino acids. Germline CDR1 GTSNPN, CDR2 SVGIG (reference sequence). V dropped 3 bases and J dropped 7; count of bases not matched to a gene: 11.

As concerns this clone: The junction does not match germline at one end; this may be a read error. The chain is built from TRBV6-5 and TRBJ2-7; 10 nucleotides align to TRBD1. This CDR3 contains 15 residues. In germline, CDR1 is MNHEY, CDR2 SVGAGI. CDR3 coding DNA: TGTGCCAGCAGCCAAGGGACAGGGGCCTCCCACGAGCAGTACTTC. The encoded protein is CASSQGTGASHEQYF.

The gene calls are TRBV24-1 and TRBJ2-5; 8 nucleotides agree with TRBD1. There are 15 residues in the CDR3. The germline CDR1 and CDR2 sequences are KGHDR and SFDVKD. V shed 4 bases and J 5 bases; nucleotides not matched to a gene: 8. The CDR3, as DNA: TGTGCCACCAGTGAACCCAGGGGGCAGCTGGAGACCCAGTACTTC. The encoded protein is CATSEPRGQLETQYF.

The J gene is TRBJ2-7, the V gene TRBV5-5, with D tentatively TRBD1 (6 bases). The CDR3 has 14 residues. Trimming shortened V by 6 bases and J by 3 bases, and 16 bases separated the two germline ends. In germline, CDR1 is SGHKS, CDR2 YYEKEE (reference sequence). In DNA form, the CDR3 reads TGTGCCAGCACCGCGGATACCAGGGGCTACGAGCAGTACTTC. It yields the protein CASTADTRGYEQYF.